This TCR beta chain was observed in a study of T-cell reconstitution after alpha-beta-depleted transplantation in children. In its sample, this clonotype is medium-sized. Its target is not known. The TCRbeta library incorporated unique molecular identifiers. Each CDR3 protein is one row after TCRdb ran MiXCR on the PCR reads. The sample lists some 5,100 distinct CDR3 sequences, 6.5% to 8% seen once, with about 1.7% in the top ten. Broader study findings: Most T-cell counts and diversity one year after the transplant came from T cells that were newly produced. Reported findings indicate that, about two months after transplant, alpha-beta T cells came from several hundred expanded clones, which were derived from non-depleted graft cells. Diversity of TCRbeta at day 60 was high in some patients, arising from surviving recipient T cells and thymic progenitors.

The CDR3 loop spans 16 amino acids. The V gene lost 4 bases and the J gene lost 0 bases, with 16 bases spanning the gap. This sequence originates from a boy under two years old who had a stem cell transplant for SCID, so the T cells may come from the graft donor. Sequences were derived from PBMCs, mostly from graft donor cells, sampled 60 days after TCRalphabeta/CD19-depleted stem cell transplant. J is TRBJ2-7 and V is TRBV12-3 or TRBV12-4; no definite D call. DNA of the CDR3: TGTGCCAGCAGTTCGGGCTGGCAGCTGAGCTCCTACGAGCAGTACTTC. It encodes CASSSGWQLSSYEQYF.